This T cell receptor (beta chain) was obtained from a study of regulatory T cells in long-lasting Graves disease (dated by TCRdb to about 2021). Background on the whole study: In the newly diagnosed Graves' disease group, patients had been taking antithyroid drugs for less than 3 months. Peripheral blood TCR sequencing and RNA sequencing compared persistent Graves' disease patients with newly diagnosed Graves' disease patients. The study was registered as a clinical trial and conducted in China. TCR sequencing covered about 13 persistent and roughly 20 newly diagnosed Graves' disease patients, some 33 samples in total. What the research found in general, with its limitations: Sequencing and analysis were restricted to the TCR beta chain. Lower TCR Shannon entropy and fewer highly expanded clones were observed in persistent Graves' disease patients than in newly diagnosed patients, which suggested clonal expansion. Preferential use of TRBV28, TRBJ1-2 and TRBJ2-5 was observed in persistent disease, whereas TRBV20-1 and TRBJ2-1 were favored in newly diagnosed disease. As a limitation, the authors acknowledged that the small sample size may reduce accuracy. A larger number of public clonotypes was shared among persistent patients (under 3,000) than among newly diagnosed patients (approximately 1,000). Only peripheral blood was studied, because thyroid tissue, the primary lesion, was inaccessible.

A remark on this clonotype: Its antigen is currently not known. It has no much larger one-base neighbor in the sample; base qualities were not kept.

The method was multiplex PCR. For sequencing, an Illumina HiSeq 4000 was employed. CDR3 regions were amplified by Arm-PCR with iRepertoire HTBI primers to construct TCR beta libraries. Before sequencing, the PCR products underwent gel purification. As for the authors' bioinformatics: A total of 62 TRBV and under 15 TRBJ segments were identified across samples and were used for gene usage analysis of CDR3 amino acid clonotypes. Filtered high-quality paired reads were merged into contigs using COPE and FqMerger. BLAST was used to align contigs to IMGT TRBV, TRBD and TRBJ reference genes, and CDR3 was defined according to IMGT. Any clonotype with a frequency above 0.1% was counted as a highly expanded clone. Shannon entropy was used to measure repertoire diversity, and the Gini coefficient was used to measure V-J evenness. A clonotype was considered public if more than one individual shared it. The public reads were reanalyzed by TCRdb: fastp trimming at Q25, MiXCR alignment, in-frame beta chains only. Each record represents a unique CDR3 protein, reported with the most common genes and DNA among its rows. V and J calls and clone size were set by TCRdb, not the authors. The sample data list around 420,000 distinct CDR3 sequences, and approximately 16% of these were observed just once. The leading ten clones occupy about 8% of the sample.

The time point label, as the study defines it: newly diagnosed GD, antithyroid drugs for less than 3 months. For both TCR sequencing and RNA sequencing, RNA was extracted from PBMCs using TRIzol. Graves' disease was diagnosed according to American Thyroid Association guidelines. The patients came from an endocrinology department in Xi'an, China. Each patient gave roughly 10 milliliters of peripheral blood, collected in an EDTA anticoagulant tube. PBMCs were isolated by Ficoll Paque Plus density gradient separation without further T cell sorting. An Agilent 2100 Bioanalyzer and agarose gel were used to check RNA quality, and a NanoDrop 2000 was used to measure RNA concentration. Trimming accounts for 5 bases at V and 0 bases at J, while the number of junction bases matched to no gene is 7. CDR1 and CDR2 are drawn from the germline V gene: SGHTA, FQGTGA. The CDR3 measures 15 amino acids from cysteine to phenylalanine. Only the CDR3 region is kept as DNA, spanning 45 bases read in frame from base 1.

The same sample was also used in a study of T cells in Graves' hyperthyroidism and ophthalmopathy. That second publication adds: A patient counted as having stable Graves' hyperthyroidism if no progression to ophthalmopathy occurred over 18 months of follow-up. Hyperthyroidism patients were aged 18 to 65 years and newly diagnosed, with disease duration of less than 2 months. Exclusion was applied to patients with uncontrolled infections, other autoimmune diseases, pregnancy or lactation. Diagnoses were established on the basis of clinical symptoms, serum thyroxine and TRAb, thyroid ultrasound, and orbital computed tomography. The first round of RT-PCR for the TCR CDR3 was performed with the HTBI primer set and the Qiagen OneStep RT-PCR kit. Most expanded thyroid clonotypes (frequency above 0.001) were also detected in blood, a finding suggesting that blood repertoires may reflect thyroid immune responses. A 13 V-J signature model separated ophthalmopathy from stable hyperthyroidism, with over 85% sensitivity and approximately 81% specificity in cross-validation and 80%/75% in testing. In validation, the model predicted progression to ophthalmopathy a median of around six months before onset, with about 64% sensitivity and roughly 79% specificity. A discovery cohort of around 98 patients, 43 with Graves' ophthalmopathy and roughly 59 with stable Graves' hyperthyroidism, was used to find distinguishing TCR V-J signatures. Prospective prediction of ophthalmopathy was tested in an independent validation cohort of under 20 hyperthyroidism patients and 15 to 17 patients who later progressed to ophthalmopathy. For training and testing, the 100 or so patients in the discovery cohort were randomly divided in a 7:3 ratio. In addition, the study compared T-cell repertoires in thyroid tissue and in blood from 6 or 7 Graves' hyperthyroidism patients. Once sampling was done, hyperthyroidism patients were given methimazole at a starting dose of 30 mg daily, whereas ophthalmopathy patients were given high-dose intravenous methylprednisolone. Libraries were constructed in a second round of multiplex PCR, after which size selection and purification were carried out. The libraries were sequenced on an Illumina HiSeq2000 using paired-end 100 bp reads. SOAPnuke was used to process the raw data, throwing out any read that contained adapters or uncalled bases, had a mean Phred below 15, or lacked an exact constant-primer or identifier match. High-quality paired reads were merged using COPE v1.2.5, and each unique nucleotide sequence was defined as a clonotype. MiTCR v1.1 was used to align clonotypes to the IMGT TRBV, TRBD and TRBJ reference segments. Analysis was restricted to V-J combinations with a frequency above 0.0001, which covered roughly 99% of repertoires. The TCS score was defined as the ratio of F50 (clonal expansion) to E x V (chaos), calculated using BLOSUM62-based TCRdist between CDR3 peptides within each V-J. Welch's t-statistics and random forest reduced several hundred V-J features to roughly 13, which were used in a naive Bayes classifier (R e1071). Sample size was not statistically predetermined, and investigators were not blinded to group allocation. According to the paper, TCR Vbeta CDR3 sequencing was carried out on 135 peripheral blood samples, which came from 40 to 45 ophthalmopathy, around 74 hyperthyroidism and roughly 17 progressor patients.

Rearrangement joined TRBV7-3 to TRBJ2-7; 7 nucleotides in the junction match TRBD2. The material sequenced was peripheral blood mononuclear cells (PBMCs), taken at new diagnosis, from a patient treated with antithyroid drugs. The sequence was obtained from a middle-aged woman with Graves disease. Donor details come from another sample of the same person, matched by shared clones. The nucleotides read TGTGCCAGCAGCCCCGATGGCGGGAGCTCCTACGAGCAGTACTTC. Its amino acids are CASSPDGGSSYEQYF.